A single sample gave rise to the 10 T cell receptor beta chains below, sequenced in a study of blood T cell repertoires in COVID-19. Using immunoSEQ multiplex PCR, the repertoire was profiled, and TCRdb retains in-frame clones only, with some absent. The sample gives around 270,000 clones, approximately 85% of which show up once; around 4.5% is in the top ten. Sequenced sample: PBMCs or T cells enriched from blood (not recorded which). Source of these receptors: a woman aged 25 to 39 who had recovered from COVID-19.

The genes are TRBV5-8 and TRBJ2-1; TRBD1 might be the D (5 bases). Germline V gene lookup returns CDR1 SGHTS and CDR2 YDEGEE. The V gene lost 4 bases and the J gene lost 2 bases, with 10 bases spanning the gap. The CDR3 runs 14 residues. This CDR3 reads CASSKGRAYNEQFF. As DNA, the CDR3 is TGTGCCAGCAGCAAGGGGCGAGCCTACAATGAGCAGTTCTTC.

V is TRBV6-5 and J is TRBJ2-2; D ambiguous. Trimming took off 6 bases at V and 1 base at J, with 6 bases between the two ends. This CDR3 has 13 amino acids. Germline CDR1 is MNHEY and CDR2 is SVGAGI. CDR3 region: CASRELNTGELFF. The CDR3 nucleotides read TGTGCCAGCAGGGAGTTGAACACCGGGGAGCTGTTTTTT.

The chain employs TRBV28 and TRBJ1-5; D call uncertain. Trimming took 3 bases from V and 4 from J, leaving 13 bases between them. Germline V CDR1 and CDR2: MDHEN, SYDVKM. This CDR3 comprises 15 residues. The CDR3 protein is CASSFGVGSNQPQHF. The CDR3 DNA reads TGTGCCAGCAGTTTTGGAGTGGGTTCAAATCAGCCCCAGCATTTT.

The chain combines TRBV10-3 with TRBJ2-7; 12 bases are shared with TRBD2. This CDR3 spans 14 amino acids. J lost 6 bases, V lost 7 bases, and 7 bases had no gene match. CDR1 and CDR2 (germline): ENHRY, SYGVKD. The CDR3 region is CAIKPRLAGVEQYF. CDR3 coding DNA: TGTGCCATCAAGCCCCGACTAGCGGGAGTCGAGCAGTACTTC.

The genes are TRBV5-6 and TRBJ1-2, with D perhaps matching TRBD1 (5 bases). The germline CDR1 and CDR2 sequences are SGHDT and YYEEEE. There are 14 residues in the CDR3. V lost 0 bases to trimming and J lost 8 bases, with 14 bases between them. DNA for the CDR3: TGTGCCAGCAGCTTGGGGATGGCCAGGGAAGGCTACACCTTC. Translated, it gives CASSLGMAREGYTF.

V gene TRBV29-1 combines with J gene TRBJ1-1; D is possibly TRBD1 (6 bases). The length of the CDR3 is 11 residues. The ends were cut back, 7 bases at V and 2 bases at J, with 8 bases in the middle. CDR1 and CDR2 from the germline V gene are SQVTM and ANQGSEA. The CDR3 DNA reads TGCAGCGGGACAGAAAACACTGAAGCTTTCTTT. It codes for CSGTENTEAFF.

This clone was seen a single time. Other nucleotide sequences from this sample produce the same CDR3. This rearrangement joins TRBV19 to TRBJ1-1; TRBD1 matches at 7 bases. CDR3 length: 13 amino acids. CDR1 LNHDA and CDR2 SQIVND come from the germline V gene (reference sequence). V shed 6 bases and J 4 bases; nucleotides not matched to a gene: 5. In DNA form, the CDR3 reads TGTGCCAGTAGCACGACAGGGAGCACTGAAGCTTTCTTT. This translates into CASSTTGSTEAFF. The full variable domain, with the rest looked up from reference TRBV19 and TRBJ1-1, is DGGITQSPKYLFRKEGQNVTLSCEQNLNHDAMYWYRQDPGQGLRLIYYSQIVNDFQKGDIAEGYSVSREKKESFPLTVTSAQKNPTAFYLCASSTTGSTEAFFGQGTRLTVV.

The chain carries TRBV7-6 and TRBJ1-6; D ambiguous. V was shortened by 3 bases and J by 7 bases, with 7 bases between the two germline ends. The CDR3 runs 13 residues. Germline V gene sequence: CDR1 SGHVS, CDR2 FNYEAQ. The DNA of the CDR3 is TGTGCCAGCAGCTTGAGGGAAAATTCACCCCTCCACTTT. Translated: CASSLRENSPLHF.

The chain links TRBV5-4 to TRBJ1-3, with D possibly matching TRBD1 (6 bases). This CDR3 comprises 14 residues. Trimming took off 3 bases at V and 2 bases at J, with 9 bases between the two ends. In germline, CDR1 is SGHNT, CDR2 YYREEE (reference sequence). The CDR3 here is CASSSWTAGNTIYF. CDR3 bases: TGTGCCAGCAGCTCGTGGACAGCTGGAAACACCATATATTTT.

The rearrangement joins TRBV11-1 to TRBJ1-2, with TRBD1 as a possible D gene (5 bases). The CDR3 is 15 residues long. From germline, CDR1 is SGHAT and CDR2 FQDESV (reference sequence). Trimming stripped 5 bases from V and 4 bases from J, with 17 bases between. The CDR3 region is CASSHGTAVGYGYTF. The DNA for the CDR3 is TGTGCCAGCAGCCACGGGACTGCTGTTGGCTATGGCTACACCTTC.